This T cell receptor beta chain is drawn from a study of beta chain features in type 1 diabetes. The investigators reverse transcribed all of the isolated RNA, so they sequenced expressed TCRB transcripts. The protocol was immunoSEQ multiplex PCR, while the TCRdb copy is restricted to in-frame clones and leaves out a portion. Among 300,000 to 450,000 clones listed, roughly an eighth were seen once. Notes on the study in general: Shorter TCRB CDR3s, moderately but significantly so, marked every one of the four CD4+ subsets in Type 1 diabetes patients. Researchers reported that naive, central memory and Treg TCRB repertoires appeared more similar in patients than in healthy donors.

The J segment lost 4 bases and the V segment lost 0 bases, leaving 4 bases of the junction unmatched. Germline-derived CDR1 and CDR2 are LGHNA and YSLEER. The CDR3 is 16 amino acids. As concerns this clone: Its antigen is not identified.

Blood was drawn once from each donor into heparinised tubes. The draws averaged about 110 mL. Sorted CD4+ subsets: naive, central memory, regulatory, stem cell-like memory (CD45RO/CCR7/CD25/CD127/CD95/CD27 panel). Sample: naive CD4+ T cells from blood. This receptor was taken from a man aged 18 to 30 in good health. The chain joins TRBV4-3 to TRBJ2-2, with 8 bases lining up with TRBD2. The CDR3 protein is CASSQEVAGGTGELFF. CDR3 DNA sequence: TGCGCCAGCAGCCAAGAGGTGGCGGGGGGCACCGGGGAGCTGTTTTTT.